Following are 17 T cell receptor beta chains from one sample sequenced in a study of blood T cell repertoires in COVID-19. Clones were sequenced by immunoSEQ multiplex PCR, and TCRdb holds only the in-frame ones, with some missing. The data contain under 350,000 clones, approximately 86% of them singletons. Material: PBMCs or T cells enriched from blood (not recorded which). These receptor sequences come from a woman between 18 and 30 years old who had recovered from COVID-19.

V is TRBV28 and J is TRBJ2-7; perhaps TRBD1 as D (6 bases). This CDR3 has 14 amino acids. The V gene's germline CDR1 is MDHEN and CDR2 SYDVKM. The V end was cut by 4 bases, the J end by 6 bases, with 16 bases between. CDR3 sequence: CASSSTNRVGEQYF. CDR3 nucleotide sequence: TGTGCCAGCAGTTCCACCAACAGGGTGGGCGAGCAGTACTTC. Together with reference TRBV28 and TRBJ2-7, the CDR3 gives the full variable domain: DVKVTQSSRYLVKRTGEKVFLECVQDMDHENMFWYRQDPGLGLRLIYFSYDVKMKEKGDIPEGYSVSREKKERFSLILESASTNQTSMYLCASSSTNRVGEQYFGPGTRLTVT.

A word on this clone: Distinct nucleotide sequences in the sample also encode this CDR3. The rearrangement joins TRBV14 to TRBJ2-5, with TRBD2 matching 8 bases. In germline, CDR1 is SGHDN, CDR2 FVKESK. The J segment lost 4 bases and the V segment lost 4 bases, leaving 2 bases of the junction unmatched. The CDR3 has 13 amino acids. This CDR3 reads CASSPGTRETQYF. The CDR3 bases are TGTGCCAGCAGCCCAGGGACTAGAGAGACCCAGTACTTC. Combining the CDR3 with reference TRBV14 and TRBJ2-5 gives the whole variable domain EAGVTQFPSHSVIEKGQTVTLRCDPISGHDNLYWYRRVMGKEIKFLLHFVKESKQDESGMPNNRFLAERTGGTYSTLKVQPAELEDSGVYFCASSPGTRETQYFGPGTRLLVL.

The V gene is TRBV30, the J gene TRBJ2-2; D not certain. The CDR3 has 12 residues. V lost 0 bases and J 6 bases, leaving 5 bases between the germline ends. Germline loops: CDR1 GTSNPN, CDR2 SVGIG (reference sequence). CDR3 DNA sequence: TGTGCCTGGAGTGTTACTTCCGGGGAGCTGTTTTTT. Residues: CAWSVTSGELFF.

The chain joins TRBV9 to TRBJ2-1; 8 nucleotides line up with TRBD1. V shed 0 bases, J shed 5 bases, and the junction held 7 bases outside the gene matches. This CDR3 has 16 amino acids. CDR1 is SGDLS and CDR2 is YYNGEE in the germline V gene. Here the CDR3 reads CASSVEDRVFHNEQFF. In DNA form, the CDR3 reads TGTGCCAGCAGCGTAGAGGACAGGGTATTCCACAATGAGCAGTTCTTC.

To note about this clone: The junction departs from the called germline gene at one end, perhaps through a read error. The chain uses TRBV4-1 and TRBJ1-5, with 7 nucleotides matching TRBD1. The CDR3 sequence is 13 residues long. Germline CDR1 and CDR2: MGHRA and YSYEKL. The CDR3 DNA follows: TGCGCCAGCAGCAAAGACAGGGATCAGCCCCAGCATTTT. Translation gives CASSKDRDQPQHF.

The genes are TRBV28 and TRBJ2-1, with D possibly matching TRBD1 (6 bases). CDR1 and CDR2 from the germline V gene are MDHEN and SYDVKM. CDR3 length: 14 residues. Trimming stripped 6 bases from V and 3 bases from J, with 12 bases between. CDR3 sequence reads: CASRTTGSYNEQFF. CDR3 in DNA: TGTGCCAGCAGGACGACAGGAAGCTACAATGAGCAGTTCTTC. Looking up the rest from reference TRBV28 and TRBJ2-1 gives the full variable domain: DVKVTQSSRYLVKRTGEKVFLECVQDMDHENMFWYRQDPGLGLRLIYFSYDVKMKEKGDIPEGYSVSREKKERFSLILESASTNQTSMYLCASRTTGSYNEQFFGPGTRLTVL.

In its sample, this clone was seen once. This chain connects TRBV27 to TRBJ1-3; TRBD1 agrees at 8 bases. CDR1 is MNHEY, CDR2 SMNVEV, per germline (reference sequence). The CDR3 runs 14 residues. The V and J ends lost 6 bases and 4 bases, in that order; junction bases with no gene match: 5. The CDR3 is CASRTGASGNTIYF. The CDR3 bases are TGTGCCAGCAGGACAGGGGCATCAGGAAACACCATATATTTT.

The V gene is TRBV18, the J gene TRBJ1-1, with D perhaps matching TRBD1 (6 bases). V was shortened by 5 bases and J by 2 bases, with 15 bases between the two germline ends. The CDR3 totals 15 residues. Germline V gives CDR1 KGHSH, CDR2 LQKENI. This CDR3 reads CASSDLGTPNTEAFF. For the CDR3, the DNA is TGTGCCAGCTCAGATCTGGGGACACCTAACACTGAAGCTTTCTTT.

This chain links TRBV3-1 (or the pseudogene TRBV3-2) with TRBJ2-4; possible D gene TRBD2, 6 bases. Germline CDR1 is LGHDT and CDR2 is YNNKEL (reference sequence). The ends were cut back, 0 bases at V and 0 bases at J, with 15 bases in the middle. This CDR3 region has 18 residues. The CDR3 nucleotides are TGTGCCAGCAGCCAAGAAGGTGGGGAGGCAATAGCCAAAAACATTCAGTACTTC. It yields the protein CASSQEGGEAIAKNIQYF.

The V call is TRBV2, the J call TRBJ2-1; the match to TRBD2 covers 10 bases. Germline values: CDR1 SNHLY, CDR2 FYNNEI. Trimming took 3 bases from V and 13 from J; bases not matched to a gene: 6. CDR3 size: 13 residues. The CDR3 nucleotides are TGTGCCAGCAGTGACCATCGACTAGCGGGTCAGTTCTTC. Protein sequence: CASSDHRLAGQFF.

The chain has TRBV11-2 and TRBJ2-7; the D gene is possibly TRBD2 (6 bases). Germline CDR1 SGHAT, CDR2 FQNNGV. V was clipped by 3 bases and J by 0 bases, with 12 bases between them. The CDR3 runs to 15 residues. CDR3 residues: CASSLTRGSSYEQYF. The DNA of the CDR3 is TGTGCCAGCAGCTTGACCCGGGGGAGCTCCTACGAGCAGTACTTC.

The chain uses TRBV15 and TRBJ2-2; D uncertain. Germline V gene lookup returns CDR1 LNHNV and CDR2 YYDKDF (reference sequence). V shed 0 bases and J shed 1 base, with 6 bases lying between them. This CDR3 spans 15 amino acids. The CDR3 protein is CATSRDGRNTGELFF. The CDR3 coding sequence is TGTGCCACCAGCAGAGATGGCCGGAACACCGGGGAGCTGTTTTTT.

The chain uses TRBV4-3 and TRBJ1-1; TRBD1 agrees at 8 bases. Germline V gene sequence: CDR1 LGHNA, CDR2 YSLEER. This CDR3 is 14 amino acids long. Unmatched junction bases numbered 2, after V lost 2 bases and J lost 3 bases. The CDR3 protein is CASSQQTGDTEAFF. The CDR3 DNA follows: TGCGCCAGCAGCCAACAGACAGGGGACACTGAAGCTTTCTTT.

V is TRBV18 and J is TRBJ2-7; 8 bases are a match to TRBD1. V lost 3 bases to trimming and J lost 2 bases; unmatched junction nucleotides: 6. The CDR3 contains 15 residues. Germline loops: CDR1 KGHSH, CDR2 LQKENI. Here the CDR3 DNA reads TGTGCCAGCTCACCTTACAGGGGGGAACCCTACGAGCAGTACTTC. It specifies CASSPYRGEPYEQYF. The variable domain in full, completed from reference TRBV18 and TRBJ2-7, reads NAGVMQNPRHLVRRRGQEARLRCSPMKGHSHVYWYRQLPEEGLKFMVYLQKENIIDESGMPKERFSAEFPKEGPSILRIQQVVRGDSAAYFCASSPYRGEPYEQYFGPGTRLTVT.

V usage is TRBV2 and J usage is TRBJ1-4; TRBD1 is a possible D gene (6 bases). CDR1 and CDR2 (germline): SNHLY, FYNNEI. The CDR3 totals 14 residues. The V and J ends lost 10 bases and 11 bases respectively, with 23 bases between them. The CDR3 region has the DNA TGTGCCACGGTACAGGGCGTCAGTAATAGGAAACTGTTTTTT. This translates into CATVQGVSNRKLFF.

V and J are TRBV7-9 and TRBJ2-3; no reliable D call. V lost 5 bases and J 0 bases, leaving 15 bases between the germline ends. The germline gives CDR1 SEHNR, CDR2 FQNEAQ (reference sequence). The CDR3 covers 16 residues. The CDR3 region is CASSPYLYSSTDTQYF. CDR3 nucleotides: TGTGCCAGCAGCCCCTACCTATACTCTAGCACAGATACGCAGTATTTT.

The CDR3: CASSPSDRENTEAFF. The CDR3 DNA follows: TGTGCCAGCAGCCCGTCCGACAGGGAGAACACTGAAGCTTTCTTT. The rearrangement links TRBV7-9 to TRBJ1-1, with 7 nucleotides matching TRBD1. V dropped 5 bases and J dropped 1; count of bases not matched to a gene: 7. Germline-derived CDR1 and CDR2 are SEHNR and FQNEAQ (reference sequence). The CDR3 is 15 residues long.